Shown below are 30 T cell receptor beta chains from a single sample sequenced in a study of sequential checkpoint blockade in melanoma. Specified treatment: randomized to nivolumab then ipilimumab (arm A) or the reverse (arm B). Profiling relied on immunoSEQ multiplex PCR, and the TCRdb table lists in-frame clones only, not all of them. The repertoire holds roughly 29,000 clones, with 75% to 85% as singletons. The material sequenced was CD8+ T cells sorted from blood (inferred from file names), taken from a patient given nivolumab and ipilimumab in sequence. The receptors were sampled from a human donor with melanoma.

The CDR3 DNA is TGTGCCACCAGCAGGGCGGGACCTAGTGATACGCAGTATTTT. Its translation: CATSRAGPSDTQYF. This sequence joins TRBV15 and TRBJ2-3; TRBD2 might be the D (6 bases). CDR3 length: 14 amino acids. Germline assignment: CDR1 LNHNV and CDR2 YYDKDF (reference sequence). Trimming took off 3 bases at V and 6 bases at J, with 13 bases between the two ends.

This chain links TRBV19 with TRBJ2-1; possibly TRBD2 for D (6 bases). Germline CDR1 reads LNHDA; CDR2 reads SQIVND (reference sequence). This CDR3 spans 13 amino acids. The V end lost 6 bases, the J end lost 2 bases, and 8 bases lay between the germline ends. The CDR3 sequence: CASRWGAYNEQFF. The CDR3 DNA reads TGTGCCAGTAGATGGGGGGCCTACAATGAGCAGTTCTTC. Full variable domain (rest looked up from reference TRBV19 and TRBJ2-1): DGGITQSPKYLFRKEGQNVTLSCEQNLNHDAMYWYRQDPGQGLRLIYYSQIVNDFQKGDIAEGYSVSREKKESFPLTVTSAQKNPTAFYLCASRWGAYNEQFFGPGTRLTVL.

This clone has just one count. In nucleotides, the CDR3 is TGTGCCAGTAGCTTCGGGACAGGGGGTGTAGAGCAGTACTTC. Translated, it gives CASSFGTGGVEQYF. The rearrangement links TRBV19 to TRBJ2-7; 11 bases are shared with TRBD1. The CDR3 contains 14 residues. Germline V gene lookup returns CDR1 LNHDA and CDR2 SQIVND (reference sequence). V was clipped by 6 bases and J by 7 bases; unmatched bases: 8.

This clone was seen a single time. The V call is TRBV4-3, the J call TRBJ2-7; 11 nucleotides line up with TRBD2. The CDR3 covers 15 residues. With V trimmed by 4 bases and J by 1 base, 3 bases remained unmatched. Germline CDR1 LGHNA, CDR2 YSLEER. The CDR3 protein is CASSPLAGGSYEQYF. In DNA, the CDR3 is TGCGCCAGCAGCCCCCTAGCGGGGGGTTCCTACGAGCAGTACTTC.

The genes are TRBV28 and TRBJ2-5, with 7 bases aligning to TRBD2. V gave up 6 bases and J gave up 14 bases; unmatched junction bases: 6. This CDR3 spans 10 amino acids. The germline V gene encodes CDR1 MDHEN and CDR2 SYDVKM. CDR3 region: CASRDRDYYF. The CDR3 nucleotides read TGTGCCAGCAGAGACCGGGACTACTACTTC. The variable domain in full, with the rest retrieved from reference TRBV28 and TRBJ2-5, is DVKVTQSSRYLVKRTGEKVFLECVQDMDHENMFWYRQDPGLGLRLIYFSYDVKMKEKGDIPEGYSVSREKKERFSLILESASTNQTSMYLCASRDRDYYFGPGTRLLVL.

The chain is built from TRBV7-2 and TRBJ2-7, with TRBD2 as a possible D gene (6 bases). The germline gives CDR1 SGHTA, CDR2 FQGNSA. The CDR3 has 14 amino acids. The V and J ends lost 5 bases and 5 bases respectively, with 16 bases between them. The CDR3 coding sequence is TGTGCCAGCAGCCAAAGGGGCGGGAAAGACGAGCAGTACTTC. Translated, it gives CASSQRGGKDEQYF. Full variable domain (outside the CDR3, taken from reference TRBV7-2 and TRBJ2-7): GAGVSQSPSNKVTEKGKDVELRCDPISGHTALYWYRQSLGQGLEFLIYFQGNSAPDKSGLPSDRFSAERTGGSVSTLTIQRTQQEDSAVYLCASSQRGGKDEQYFGPGTRLTVT.

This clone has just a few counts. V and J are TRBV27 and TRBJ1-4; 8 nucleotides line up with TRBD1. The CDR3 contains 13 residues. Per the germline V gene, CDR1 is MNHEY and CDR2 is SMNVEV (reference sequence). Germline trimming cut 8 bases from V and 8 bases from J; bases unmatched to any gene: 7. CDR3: CASQDREREKLFF. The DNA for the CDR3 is TGTGCCAGCCAGGACAGGGAGAGAGAAAAACTGTTTTTT.

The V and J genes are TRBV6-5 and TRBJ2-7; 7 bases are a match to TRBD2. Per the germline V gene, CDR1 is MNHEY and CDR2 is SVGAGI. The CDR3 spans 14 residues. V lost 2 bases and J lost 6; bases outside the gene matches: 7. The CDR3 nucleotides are TGTGCCAGCAGTTACCGGGACGGCGGGAGCGAGCAGTACTTC. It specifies CASSYRDGGSEQYF.

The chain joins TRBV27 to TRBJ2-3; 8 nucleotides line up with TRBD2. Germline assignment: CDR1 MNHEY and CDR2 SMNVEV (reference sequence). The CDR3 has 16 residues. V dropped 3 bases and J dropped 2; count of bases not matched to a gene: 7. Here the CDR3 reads CASSFLPSGLTDTQYF. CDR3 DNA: TGTGCCAGCAGTTTTCTTCCTAGCGGGCTCACAGATACGCAGTATTTT.

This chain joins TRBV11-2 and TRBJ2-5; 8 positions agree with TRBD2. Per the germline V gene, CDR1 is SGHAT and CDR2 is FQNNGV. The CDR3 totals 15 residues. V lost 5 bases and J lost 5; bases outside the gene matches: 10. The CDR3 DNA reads TGTGCCAGCAGCCGGGGGGGGGACCCCCTCGAGACCCAGTACTTC. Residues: CASSRGGDPLETQYF.

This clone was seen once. DNA for the CDR3: TGTGCCAGCAGTTTATCGAGCGGGAGAAGCTACGAGCAGTACTTC. This codes for CASSLSSGRSYEQYF. V usage is TRBV27 and J usage is TRBJ2-7; TRBD2 matches 8 bases. The V segment lost 0 bases and the J segment 3 bases; nucleotides outside the gene matches: 4. The CDR3 has 15 amino acids. Germline assignment: CDR1 MNHEY and CDR2 SMNVEV (reference sequence).

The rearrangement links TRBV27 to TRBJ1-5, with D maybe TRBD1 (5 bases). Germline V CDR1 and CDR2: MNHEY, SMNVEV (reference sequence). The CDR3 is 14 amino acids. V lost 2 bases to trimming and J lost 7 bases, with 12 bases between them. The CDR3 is CASSLHLGVQPQHF. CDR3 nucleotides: TGTGCCAGCAGTTTACATTTAGGGGTGCAGCCCCAGCATTTT.

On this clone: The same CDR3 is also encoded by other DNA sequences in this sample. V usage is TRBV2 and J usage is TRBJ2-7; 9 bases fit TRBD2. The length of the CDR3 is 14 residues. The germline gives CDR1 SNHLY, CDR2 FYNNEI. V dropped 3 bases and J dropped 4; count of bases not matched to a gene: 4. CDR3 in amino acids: CASSDGGREYEQYF. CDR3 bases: TGTGCCAGCAGTGACGGCGGGAGGGAGTACGAGCAGTACTTC.

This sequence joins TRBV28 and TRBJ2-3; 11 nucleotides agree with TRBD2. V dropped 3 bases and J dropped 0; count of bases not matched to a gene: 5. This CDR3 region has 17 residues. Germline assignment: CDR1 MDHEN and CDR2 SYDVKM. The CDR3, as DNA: TGTGCCAGCAGTTTCCAAACTAGCGGGAGAAGCACAGATACGCAGTATTTT. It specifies CASSFQTSGRSTDTQYF.

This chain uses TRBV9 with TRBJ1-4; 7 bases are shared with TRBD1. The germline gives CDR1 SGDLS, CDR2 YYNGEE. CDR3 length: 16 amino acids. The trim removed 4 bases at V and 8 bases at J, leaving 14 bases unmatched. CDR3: CASSPGFGTAHEKLFF. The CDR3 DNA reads TGTGCCAGCAGCCCCGGGTTTGGGACAGCCCACGAAAAACTGTTTTTT.

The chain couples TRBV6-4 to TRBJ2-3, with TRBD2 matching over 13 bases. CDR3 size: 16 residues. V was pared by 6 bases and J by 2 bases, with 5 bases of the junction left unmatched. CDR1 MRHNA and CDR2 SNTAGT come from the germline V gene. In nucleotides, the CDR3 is TGTGCCAGCAGCCGACTAGCGGGGGGCCCCACAGATACGCAGTATTTT. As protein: CASSRLAGGPTDTQYF.

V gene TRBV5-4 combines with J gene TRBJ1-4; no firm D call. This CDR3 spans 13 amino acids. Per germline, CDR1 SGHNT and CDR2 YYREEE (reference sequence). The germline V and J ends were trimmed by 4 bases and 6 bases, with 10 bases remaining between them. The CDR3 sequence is CASSGGPDEKLFF. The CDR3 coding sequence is TGTGCCAGCAGCGGTGGGCCGGATGAAAAACTGTTTTTT. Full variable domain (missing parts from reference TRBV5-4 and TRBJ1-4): ETGVTQSPTHLIKTRGQQVTLRCSSQSGHNTVSWYQQALGQGPQFIFQYYREEENGRGNFPPRFSGLQFPNYSSELNVNALELDDSALYLCASSGGPDEKLFFGSGTQLSVL.

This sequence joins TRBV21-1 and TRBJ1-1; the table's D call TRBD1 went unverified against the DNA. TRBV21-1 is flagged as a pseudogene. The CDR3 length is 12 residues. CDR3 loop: CASSTRDREAFF. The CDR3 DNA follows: TGTGCCAGCAGCACCCGGGACAGAGAAGCTTTCTTT.

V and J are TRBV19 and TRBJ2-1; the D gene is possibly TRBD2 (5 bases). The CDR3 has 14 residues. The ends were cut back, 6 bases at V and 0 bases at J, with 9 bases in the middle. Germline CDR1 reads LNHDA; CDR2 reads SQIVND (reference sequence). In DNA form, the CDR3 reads TGTGCCAGTAGGGAGCGGAGCTCCTACAATGAGCAGTTCTTC. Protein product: CASRERSSYNEQFF.

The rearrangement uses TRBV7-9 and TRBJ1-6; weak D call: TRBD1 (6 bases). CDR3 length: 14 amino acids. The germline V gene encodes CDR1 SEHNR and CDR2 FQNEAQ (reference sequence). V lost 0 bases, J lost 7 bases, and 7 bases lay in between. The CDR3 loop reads CASSLAQGNSPLHF. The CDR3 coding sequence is TGTGCCAGCAGCTTAGCGCAGGGGAATTCACCCCTCCACTTT.

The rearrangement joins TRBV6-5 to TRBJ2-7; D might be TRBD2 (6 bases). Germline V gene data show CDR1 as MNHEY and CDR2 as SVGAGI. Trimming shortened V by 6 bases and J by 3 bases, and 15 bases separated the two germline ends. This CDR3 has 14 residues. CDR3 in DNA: TGTGCCAGCAGCAAGGTCGGCGGGGACTACGAGCAGTACTTC. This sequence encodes CASSKVGGDYEQYF.

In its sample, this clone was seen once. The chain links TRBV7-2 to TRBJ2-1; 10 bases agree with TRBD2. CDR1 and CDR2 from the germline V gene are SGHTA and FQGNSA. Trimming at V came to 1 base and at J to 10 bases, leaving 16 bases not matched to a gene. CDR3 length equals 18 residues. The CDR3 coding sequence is TGTGCCAGCAGCTTAGATTGGTTAAGAGCGGGGGGGAGGGGAGAGCAGTTCTTC. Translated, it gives CASSLDWLRAGGRGEQFF.

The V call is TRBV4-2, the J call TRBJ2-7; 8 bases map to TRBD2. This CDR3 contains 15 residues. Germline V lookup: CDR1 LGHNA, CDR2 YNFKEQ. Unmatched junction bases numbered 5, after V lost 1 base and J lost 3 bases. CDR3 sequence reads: CASSQGTSIVYEQYF. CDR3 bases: TGTGCCAGCAGCCAAGGGACTAGCATCGTCTACGAGCAGTACTTC.

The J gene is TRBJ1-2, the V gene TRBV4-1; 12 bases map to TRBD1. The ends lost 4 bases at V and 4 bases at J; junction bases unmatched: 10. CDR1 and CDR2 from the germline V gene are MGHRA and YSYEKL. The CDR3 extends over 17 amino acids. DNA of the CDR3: TGCGCCAGCAGCCCCCTAGCTGGGACAGGGGGCGTCTATGGCTACACCTTC. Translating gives CASSPLAGTGGVYGYTF.

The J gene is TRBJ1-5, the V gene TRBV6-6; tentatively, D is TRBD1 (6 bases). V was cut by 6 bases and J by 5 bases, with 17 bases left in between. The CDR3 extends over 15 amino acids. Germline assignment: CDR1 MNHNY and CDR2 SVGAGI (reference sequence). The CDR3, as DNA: TGTGCCAGCAGCTTAGGGGGAGCCAGCCATCAGCCCCAGCATTTT. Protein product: CASSLGGASHQPQHF.

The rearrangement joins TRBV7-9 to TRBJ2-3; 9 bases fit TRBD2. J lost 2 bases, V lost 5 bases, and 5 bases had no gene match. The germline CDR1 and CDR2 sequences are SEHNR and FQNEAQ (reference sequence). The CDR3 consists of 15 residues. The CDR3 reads CASSRTSEATDTQYF. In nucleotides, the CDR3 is TGTGCCAGCAGCCGGACTAGCGAAGCCACAGATACGCAGTATTTT.

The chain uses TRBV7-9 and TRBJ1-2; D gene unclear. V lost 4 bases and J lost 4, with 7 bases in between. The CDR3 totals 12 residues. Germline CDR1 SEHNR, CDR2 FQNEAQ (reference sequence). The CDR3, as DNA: TGTGCCAGCAGCTCCTCCTTCTATGGCTACACCTTC. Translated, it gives CASSSSFYGYTF.

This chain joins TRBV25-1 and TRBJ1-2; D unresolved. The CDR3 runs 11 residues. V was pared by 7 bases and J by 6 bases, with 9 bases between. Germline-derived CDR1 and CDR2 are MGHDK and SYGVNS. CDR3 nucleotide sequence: TGTGCCAGCACCGACGGGAATGGCTACACCTTC. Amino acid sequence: CASTDGNGYTF.

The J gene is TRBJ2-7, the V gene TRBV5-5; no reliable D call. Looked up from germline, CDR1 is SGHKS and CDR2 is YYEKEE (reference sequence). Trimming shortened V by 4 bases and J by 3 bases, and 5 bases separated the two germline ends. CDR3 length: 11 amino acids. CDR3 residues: CASSVYYEQYF. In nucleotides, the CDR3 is TGTGCCAGCAGCGTCTACTACGAGCAGTACTTC.

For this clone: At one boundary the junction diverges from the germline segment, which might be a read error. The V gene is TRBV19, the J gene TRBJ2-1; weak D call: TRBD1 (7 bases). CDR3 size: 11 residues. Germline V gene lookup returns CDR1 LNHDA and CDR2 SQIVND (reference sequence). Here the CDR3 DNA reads TGTGCCACAGCAGGGGGGACAGAGTTTCTCTTC. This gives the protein CATAGGTEFLF.